The sequence of this TCR beta chain was determined in a study of blood T cells in healthy people across ages. CDR3 length: 15 residues. From germline, CDR1 is LGHNA and CDR2 YNFKEQ. With 0 bases removed from V and 4 bases from J, the gap between germline ends came to 12 bases. Together with a sample-barcoded 5' primer, a J-beta primer mix was included in a second PCR lasting roughly 6 to 12 cycles. TCRdb reanalysed the 5' RACE reads using MiXCR and keeps one entry per CDR3 protein. The table includes over 1,500,000 distinct CDR3 sequences, roughly 50% detected once. This TCR was recovered from a woman in her thirties or forties in good health. The sequenced sample was blood. V and J are TRBV4-2 and TRBJ1-2, with D unresolved. The CDR3 DNA reads TGTGCCAGCAGCCAAGATATGCAGGAGCTCTATGGCTACACCTTC. Its protein product is CASSQDMQELYGYTF.